The 14 T cell receptor beta chains below all came from one sample that was sequenced in a study of T-cell memory formation after mild COVID-19. TCRdb re-called the 5' RACE reads with MiXCR, one entry per CDR3 protein. The repertoire holds around 320,000 distinct CDR3 sequences, with over 25% as singletons. Sequencing was carried out using PBMCs or a T cell subset sorted from them (not recorded which). The receptors come from an adult woman who had mild COVID-19 (a few samples of this study predate the infection). Cell type and time point are not known.

The gene calls are TRBV4-1 and TRBJ1-4; D possibly corresponds to TRBD1 (5 bases). The CDR3 totals 13 residues. Trimming left V 3 bases short and J 7 bases short, with 9 bases between. CDR1 MGHRA and CDR2 YSYEKL come from the germline V gene. The CDR3 loop is CASSQGLSEKLFF. CDR3 nucleotide sequence: TGCGCCAGCAGCCAGGGGCTGAGTGAAAAACTGTTTTTT.

The V and J genes are TRBV6-6 and TRBJ2-5; maybe TRBD1 (6 bases). This CDR3 has 15 residues. V was cut by 5 bases and J by 4 bases, with 17 bases left in between. Germline V lookup: CDR1 MNHNY, CDR2 SVGAGI (reference sequence). The chain's CDR3 is CASSAGWPTGETQYF. In DNA, the CDR3 is TGTGCCAGCAGTGCAGGGTGGCCGACAGGAGAGACCCAGTACTTC.

The V call is TRBV24-1, the J call TRBJ1-1; D is perhaps TRBD1 (5 bases). CDR1 and CDR2 from the germline V gene are KGHDR and SFDVKD. The V end lost 5 bases, the J end lost 0 bases, and 6 bases lay between the germline ends. This CDR3 has 13 residues. CDR3 sequence (DNA): TGTGCCACCAGTGCGGGGCTGAACACTGAAGCTTTCTTT. Its protein product is CATSAGLNTEAFF.

CDR3 protein: CASSWTANNEQFF. The DNA of the CDR3 is TGCGCCAGCAGCTGGACGGCTAACAATGAGCAGTTCTTC. The chain combines TRBV5-1 with TRBJ2-1; D is unresolved. The CDR3 has 13 residues. Germline CDR1 is SGHRS and CDR2 is YFSETQ. V gave up 3 bases and J gave up 5 bases, with 9 bases separating them.

Only a few counts were recorded for this clonotype. In nucleotides, the CDR3 is TGTGCCAGCAGTTATGTAGCGGGGCGGATCGGGGACACTGAAGCTTTCTTT. Translation gives CASSYVAGRIGDTEAFF. The rearrangement uses TRBV27 and TRBJ1-1; tentative D call: TRBD1 (5 bases). Germline CDR1 reads MNHEY; CDR2 reads SMNVEV (reference sequence). Trimming removed 4 bases from V and 3 bases from J, with 21 bases in between. CDR3 length equals 17 residues.

The V call is TRBV20-1, the J call TRBJ2-7; D may be TRBD1 (5 bases). CDR1 and CDR2 (germline): DFQATT, SNEGSKA (reference sequence). CDR3 size: 13 residues. The V gene lost 5 bases and the J gene lost 1 base, with 12 bases spanning the gap. In DNA, the CDR3 is TGCAGTGCTGATCCGACAGTTTCCTACGAGCAGTACTTC. Amino acid sequence: CSADPTVSYEQYF.

J is TRBJ2-3 and V is TRBV7-9; 8 nucleotides line up with TRBD2. V trimming: 1 base; J trimming: 2 bases; junction bases outside the gene matches: 5. Per germline, CDR1 SEHNR and CDR2 FQNEAQ (reference sequence). This CDR3 has 16 amino acids. CDR3 protein: CASSLDGGVITDTQYF. The CDR3 DNA reads TGTGCCAGCAGCTTAGACGGGGGGGTGATCACAGATACGCAGTATTTT.

The CDR3 nucleotides are TGCGCCAGCAGCTTGGTTGGACTAGCGGGATCCACAGATACGCAGTATTTT. Protein product: CASSLVGLAGSTDTQYF. The genes are TRBV5-1 and TRBJ2-3; TRBD2 aligns across 12 bases. Germline V gene data show CDR1 as SGHRS and CDR2 as YFSETQ. V lost 0 bases, J lost 2 bases, and 4 bases stayed unmatched. The CDR3 runs 17 residues.

This clonotype was detected only a few times. V usage is TRBV29-1 and J usage is TRBJ2-3; no reliable D call. CDR1 is SQVTM, CDR2 ANQGSEA, per germline. Trimming took off 5 bases at V and 1 base at J, with 10 bases between the two ends. This CDR3 contains 13 residues. The CDR3 is CSVCRVGTDTQYF. The CDR3 nucleotides are TGCAGCGTTTGTCGGGTAGGCACAGATACGCAGTATTTT.

The rearrangement links TRBV29-1 to TRBJ1-1; the D is unclear. The CDR3 consists of 12 residues. The V end lost 4 bases, the J end lost 1 base, and 7 bases lay between the germline ends. Germline CDR1 SQVTM, CDR2 ANQGSEA. The DNA for the CDR3 is TGCAGCGTTGGCCAGCCGAACACTGAAGCTTTCTTT. It is translated as CSVGQPNTEAFF. Variable domain in full (rest from reference TRBV29-1 and TRBJ1-1): SAVISQKPSRDICQRGTSLTIQCQVDSQVTMMFWYRQQPGQSLTLIATANQGSEATYESGFVIDKFPISRPNLTFSTLTVSNMSPEDSSIYLCSVGQPNTEAFFGQGTRLTVV.

The chain is built from TRBV12-3 or TRBV12-4 and TRBJ2-3, with D unclear. Trimming left V 7 bases short and J 4 bases short, with 12 bases between. CDR3 size: 13 residues. This CDR3 is CASTGRWADTQYF. The DNA of the CDR3 is TGTGCCAGCACCGGTAGGTGGGCAGATACGCAGTATTTT.

This clonotype was observed a few times. The rearrangement links TRBV5-8 to TRBJ2-7; the D gene is possibly TRBD1 (5 bases). CDR1 is SGHTS and CDR2 is YDEGEE in the germline V gene. V shed 3 bases and J shed 3 bases, with 13 bases lying between them. The CDR3 contains 14 residues. The CDR3 DNA reads as TGTGCCAGCAGCTCAGGGCTGGGAAACTACGAGCAGTACTTC. It codes for CASSSGLGNYEQYF.

Ten or more counts support this clonotype. The rearrangement links TRBV7-2 to TRBJ1-4; 9 positions match TRBD1. Germline assignment: CDR1 SGHTA and CDR2 FQGNSA. The ends lost 4 bases at V and 7 bases at J; junction bases unmatched: 10. The CDR3 extends over 16 amino acids. CDR3 in DNA: TGTGCCAGCAGCTCGCAACAGGGGGCGCGCAGTGAAAAACTGTTTTTT. As protein: CASSSQQGARSEKLFF.

The chain is built from TRBV7-6 and TRBJ2-5, with 8 bases lining up with TRBD1. V was clipped by 5 bases and J by 2 bases; unmatched bases: 4. The V gene's germline CDR1 is SGHVS and CDR2 FNYEAQ. The CDR3 is 14 amino acids. Written as DNA, the CDR3 is TGTGCCAGCAGCGCGGACAGGGTACAAGAGACCCAGTACTTC. It encodes CASSADRVQETQYF.